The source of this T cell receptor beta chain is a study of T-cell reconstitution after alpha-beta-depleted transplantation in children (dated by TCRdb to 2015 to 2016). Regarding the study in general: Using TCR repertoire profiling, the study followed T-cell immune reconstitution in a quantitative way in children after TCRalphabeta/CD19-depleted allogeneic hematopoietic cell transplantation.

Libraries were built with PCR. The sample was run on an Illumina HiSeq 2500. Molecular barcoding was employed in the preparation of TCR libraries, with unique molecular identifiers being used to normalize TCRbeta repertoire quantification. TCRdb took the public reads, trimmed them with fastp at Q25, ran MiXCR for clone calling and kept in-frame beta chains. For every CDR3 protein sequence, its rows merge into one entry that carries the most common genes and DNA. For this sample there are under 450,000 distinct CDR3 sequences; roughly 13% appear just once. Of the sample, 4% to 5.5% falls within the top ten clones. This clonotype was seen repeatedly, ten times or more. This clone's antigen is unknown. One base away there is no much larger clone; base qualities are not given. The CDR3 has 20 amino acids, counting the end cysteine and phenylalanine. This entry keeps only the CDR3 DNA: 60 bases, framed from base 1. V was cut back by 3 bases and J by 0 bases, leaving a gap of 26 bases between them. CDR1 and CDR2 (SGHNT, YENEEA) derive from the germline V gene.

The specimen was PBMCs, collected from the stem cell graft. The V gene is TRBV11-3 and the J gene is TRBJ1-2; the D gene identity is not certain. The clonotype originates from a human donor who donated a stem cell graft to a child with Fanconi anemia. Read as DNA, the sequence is TGTGCCAGCAGCTTTAATTGGAGAGGACGACGAAGTCATGCTAACTATGGCTACACCTTC. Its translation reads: CASSFNWRGRRSHANYGYTF. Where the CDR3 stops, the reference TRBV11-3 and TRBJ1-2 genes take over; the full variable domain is EAGVVQSPRYKIIEKKQPVAFWCNPISGHNTLYWYLQNLGQGPELLIRYENEEAVDDSQLPKDRFSAERLKGVDSTLKIQPAELGDSAVYLCASSFNWRGRRSHANYGYTFGSGTRLTVV.